This T cell receptor beta chain was identified in a study of cytomegalovirus exposure and HLA in healthy donors. Concerning this clone itself: The antigen is unknown.

The CDR3 consists of 13 residues. Germline V gene data show CDR1 as LNHDA and CDR2 as SQIVND (reference sequence). V shed 3 bases and J shed 4 bases, with 10 bases lying between them. When sampled, the donors appeared nominally healthy, though they likely had unrecorded immune exposures. 60 Vbeta and 13 Jbeta primers were used in PCR. The repertoire was sequenced with immunoSEQ multiplex PCR; TCRdb's copy has only in-frame clones and lacks some. The table has 100,000 to 120,000 clones, about 12% seen once. Overall study findings and caveats: Fewer N-insertions (relative to the approximately 700-donor mean) were reportedly seen in an Asian-associated ancestry cluster in a later analysis.

This TCR derives from a man in his forties in good health and CMV-seropositive. Sequencing input: PBMCs. This sequence joins TRBV19 and TRBJ2-7, with a possible D match to TRBD1 (6 bases). In DNA form, the CDR3 reads TGTGCCAGTAGTATGGGGGCCAGTTACGAGCAGTACTTC. This translates into CASSMGASYEQYF.